Listed below are T cell receptor beta chains from one sample, sequenced in a study of a mutant IDH1 vaccine in newly diagnosed glioma. These receptors have no identified antigens. Generated by immunoSEQ multiplex PCR, the TCRdb table keeps only in-frame clones and is missing some. Among about 81,000 clones, roughly 85% were seen once, and the ten largest hold 2% to 2.5%. This sample comprised PBMCs, obtained from a glioma patient whose treatment included an IDH1 peptide vaccine. These receptors were taken from a man aged 25 to 40 with glioma. Some clones in this sample may be carry-over from other donors' samples. Both conserved end residues are part of each CDR3. Each record gives: clone size, D gene, J gene, V gene, CDR3 DNA, CDR3 protein. A D gene is named only where the DNA matches it firmly. Rows give clone size only sometimes, using once, few, many, or a class for an expanded clone.

- | - | TRBJ1-2 | TRBV9 | TGTGCCAGCACCCGTAGAGGTTTAGATGACGGCTACACCTTC | CASTRRGLDDGYTF
- | TRBD1 | TRBJ1-2 | TRBV9 | TGTGCCAGCAGCGTAGATTGGGACAGTAATGCGGGCTACACCTTC | CASSVDWDSNAGYTF
- | TRBD2 | TRBJ2-2 | TRBV2 | TGTGCCAGCATCGGACTAGCGGTGAACACCGGGGAGCTGTTTTTT | CASIGLAVNTGELFF
- | TRBD2 | TRBJ2-1 | TRBV15 | TGTGCCACCAGCATCAAGAGAGGTTCTAGCGGGTTCTTC | CATSIKRGSSGFF
- | - | TRBJ1-6 | TRBV6-1 | TGTGCCAGCAGTGAAGAACGACCCAATAATTCACCCCTCCACTTT | CASSEERPNNSPLHF
- | TRBD1 | TRBJ2-5 | TRBV5-6 | TGTGCCAGCAGCTTGGTAGTCGACAGGGCCCTAGGGGCCCAGTACTTC | CASSLVVDRALGAQYF
- | - | TRBJ1-3 | TRBV9 | TGTGCCAGCAGCGTGGATGGCTCTGGAAACACCATATATTTT | CASSVDGSGNTIYF
- | TRBD2 | TRBJ2-1 | TRBV7-2 | TGTGCCACCTCAGCGGGGGGGCCAGGTGAGCAGTTCTTC | CATSAGGPGEQFF
- | - | TRBJ1-2 | TRBV18 | TGTGCCAGCTCACCCTTAGATCCGGCGACCTCCAGTGGGGGCTACACCTTC | CASSPLDPATSSGGYTF
- | - | TRBJ1-1 | TRBV4-2 | TGTGCCAGCAGCCGGGACATTAATACTGAAGCTTTCTTT | CASSRDINTEAFF
few | - | TRBJ1-5 | TRBV4-2 | TGTGCCAGCAGCCAAGATCTGGGGCAGGGTGAACAGCCCCAGCATTTT | CASSQDLGQGEQPQHF
- | - | TRBJ2-3 | TRBV5-1 | TGCGCCAGCAGCTTGTTCGGGGTCCCAGATACGCAGTATTTT | CASSLFGVPDTQYF
- | - | TRBJ2-3 | TRBV30 | TGTGCCTGGAGCACAGATACGCAGTATTTT | CAWSTDTQYF
- | TRBD2 | TRBJ2-7 | TRBV19 | TGTGCCAGTAGTACTAGCGGGGGTTACGAGCAGTACTTC | CASSTSGGYEQYF
medium-sized | - | TRBJ1-1 | TRBV7-9 | TGTGCCAGCAGCGGAAGGGCCCCCCAAGCAAACACTGAAGCTTTCTTT | CASSGRAPQANTEAFF
- | - | TRBJ2-7 | TRBV28 | TGTGCCAGCAGTTTCGGAGGGGACTTCTACGAGCAGTACTTC | CASSFGGDFYEQYF
- | - | TRBJ1-4 | TRBV27 | TGTGCCAGCAGCCAAACGGGAGTCAATAAACTGTTTTTT | CASSQTGVNKLFF
- | - | TRBJ2-1 | TRBV2 | TGTGCCAGCAACTCGGGAGAGCGATACAATGAGCAGTTCTTC | CASNSGERYNEQFF
- | TRBD1 | TRBJ2-7 | TRBV2 | TGTGCCAGCACCACGGGACAGATCACCTACGAGCAGTACTTC | CASTTGQITYEQYF
- | TRBD2 | TRBJ2-7 | TRBV2 | TGTGCCAGCAGGCCGACTAGCGGGGGGGTCTACGAGCAGTACTTC | CASRPTSGGVYEQYF